What follows are 14 T cell receptor beta chains derived from one specimen sequenced in a study of beta chain features in type 1 diabetes. The whole isolated RNA underwent reverse transcription, so sequencing captured expressed TCRB transcripts. Measured with immunoSEQ multiplex PCR; TCRdb has only the in-frame clones, and not every one. The sample has some 250,000 clones, about 30% seen once; the top ten hold under 5%. The specimen was central memory CD4+ T cells from blood. These receptors originate from a man younger than 40 in good health.

The table lists this clone with a few counts. V is TRBV5-4 and J is TRBJ2-1; weak D call: TRBD2 (5 bases). Trimming stripped 3 bases from V and 8 bases from J, with 12 bases between. CDR1 is SGHNT, CDR2 YYREEE, per germline (reference sequence). The CDR3 contains 13 residues. CDR3 DNA sequence: TGTGCCAGCAGCTCGCCGGGGAGCGATGAGCAGTTCTTC. It translates to CASSSPGSDEQFF. The complete variable domain, with remaining parts taken from reference TRBV5-4 and TRBJ2-1, reads ETGVTQSPTHLIKTRGQQVTLRCSSQSGHNTVSWYQQALGQGPQFIFQYYREEENGRGNFPPRFSGLQFPNYSSELNVNALELDDSALYLCASSSPGSDEQFFGPGTRLTVL.

This clone has more than one count but fewer than ten. The rearrangement joins TRBV7-8 to TRBJ2-1; 12 nucleotides agree with TRBD2. The V and J ends lost 8 bases and 2 bases, in that order; junction bases with no gene match: 1. The length of the CDR3 is 14 residues. The V gene's germline CDR1 is SGHVS and CDR2 FQNEAQ. The CDR3 loop is CASGLAGPYNEQFF. Here the CDR3 DNA reads TGTGCCAGCGGACTAGCGGGGCCCTACAATGAGCAGTTCTTC. Together with reference TRBV7-8 and TRBJ2-1, the CDR3 gives the full variable domain: GAGVSQSPRYKVAKRGQDVALRCDPISGHVSLFWYQQALGQGPEFLTYFQNEAQLDKSGLPSDRFFAERPEGSVSTLKIQRTQQEDSAVYLCASGLAGPYNEQFFGPGTRLTVL.

The gene calls are TRBV30 and TRBJ2-4, with 9 nucleotides matching TRBD2. CDR1 is GTSNPN and CDR2 is SVGIG in the germline V gene (reference sequence). V shed 3 bases, J shed 5 bases, and the junction held 8 bases outside the gene matches. The CDR3 has 15 residues. The CDR3 DNA reads TGTGCCTGGAGGCGCGGGAGGGCCGACCAAAACATTCAGTACTTC. Translation gives CAWRRGRADQNIQYF.

This clone was observed a few times. The chain combines TRBV4-2 with TRBJ2-4; possibly TRBD2 for D (5 bases). Germline CDR1 and CDR2: LGHNA and YNFKEQ. Trimming stripped 0 bases from V and 8 bases from J, with 11 bases between. CDR3 length equals 14 residues. The CDR3 is CASSQEPGMDIQYF. Here the CDR3 DNA reads TGTGCCAGCAGCCAAGAACCGGGGATGGACATTCAGTACTTC.

This clone has a count of ten or more. The chain combines TRBV19 with TRBJ2-3; TRBD2 is a possible D gene (5 bases). Trimming took 10 bases from V and 1 from J, leaving 12 bases between them. CDR3 length: 13 residues. Germline V gives CDR1 LNHDA, CDR2 SQIVND (reference sequence). CDR3 amino acids: CATSSSGTDTQYF. In nucleotides, the CDR3 is TGTGCCACCTCTAGCAGTGGCACAGATACGCAGTATTTT.

The chain has TRBV18 and TRBJ2-2; 9 nucleotides line up with TRBD2. Germline V lookup: CDR1 KGHSH, CDR2 LQKENI. The CDR3 extends over 15 amino acids. Losses at the gene ends were 5 bases for V and 6 bases for J; bases not matched to a gene: 7. CDR3 nucleotides: TGTGCCAGCTCAGCCTCCGGGACTAGCTCCGGGGAGCTGTTTTTT. This sequence encodes CASSASGTSSGELFF.

This clone has just a few counts. The CDR3 sequence is CAWSGRQTNSPLHF. CDR3 nucleotides: TGTGCCTGGAGTGGACGACAGACAAATTCACCCCTCCACTTT. The chain is built from TRBV30 and TRBJ1-6, with D perhaps TRBD1 (5 bases). The CDR3 has 14 residues. The germline V gene encodes CDR1 GTSNPN and CDR2 SVGIG (reference sequence). The V and J ends lost 1 base and 7 bases respectively, with 11 bases between them.

This clone came up a few times. V is TRBV11-2 and J is TRBJ1-6; no reliable D call. Germline assignment: CDR1 SGHAT and CDR2 FQNNGV. The CDR3 is made up of 13 amino acids. The V gene lost 4 bases and the J gene lost 9 bases, with 10 bases spanning the gap. For the CDR3, the DNA is TGTGCCAGCAGCTACCTCAAGGGTTCACCCCTCCACTTT. As protein: CASSYLKGSPLHF.

This clone was detected a few times. The chain has TRBV7-2 and TRBJ2-2; D is uncertain. The CDR3 contains 13 residues. The germline gives CDR1 SGHTA, CDR2 FQGNSA. V lost 6 bases and J 4 bases, leaving 9 bases between the germline ends. The CDR3 sequence: CASSSDRTGELFF. DNA for the CDR3: TGTGCCAGCAGTTCCGACCGCACCGGGGAGCTGTTTTTT.

This clone was picked up many times. Other DNA sequences of this sample code for an identical CDR3. This rearrangement joins TRBV30 to TRBJ2-5; D may be TRBD2 (5 bases). This CDR3 spans 13 amino acids. Deletions cut 0 bases from V and 5 bases from J, with 10 bases between. In germline, CDR1 is GTSNPN, CDR2 SVGIG (reference sequence). Here the CDR3 DNA reads TGTGCCTGGAGTGTCCGTCCGGGGGAGACCCAGTACTTC. It yields the protein CAWSVRPGETQYF.

This chain connects TRBV9 to TRBJ1-2, with no clear D. Germline loops: CDR1 SGDLS, CDR2 YYNGEE. Trimming took 0 bases from V and 7 from J, leaving 10 bases between them. This CDR3 contains 13 residues. The CDR3 coding sequence is TGTGCCAGCAGCGTAGGAGGGAGGAGTGGCTACACCTTC. This sequence encodes CASSVGGRSGYTF.

This clone was detected many times. The chain employs TRBV23-1 and TRBJ2-7; TRBD2 agrees at 9 bases. TRBV23-1 falls under the ORF class, with uncertain function. Unmatched junction bases numbered 3, after V lost 0 bases and J lost 0 bases. The CDR3 runs 16 residues. The CDR3 loop reads CASSQSGTSLSYEQYF. For the CDR3, the DNA is TGCGCCAGCAGTCAATCGGGGACTAGCCTCTCCTACGAGCAGTACTTC.

The V call is TRBV30, the J call TRBJ1-3; a possible D gene is TRBD1 (5 bases). The germline V gene encodes CDR1 GTSNPN and CDR2 SVGIG (reference sequence). Trimming removed 4 bases from V and 6 bases from J, with 16 bases in between. The CDR3 has 14 residues. In nucleotides, the CDR3 is TGTGCCTGGAAGTTCGGGGGACTACTAAACACCATATATTTT. Encoded protein: CAWKFGGLLNTIYF.

This clone showed up just a few times. The V and J genes are TRBV19 and TRBJ1-3; D is perhaps TRBD1 (5 bases). CDR1 is LNHDA and CDR2 is SQIVND in the germline V gene (reference sequence). V lost 6 bases, J lost 4 bases, and 13 bases lay in between. CDR3 length equals 14 residues. The CDR3 sequence: CASRKSGLGNTIYF. CDR3 in DNA: TGTGCCAGTAGAAAGTCGGGACTGGGAAACACCATATATTTT.